The present T cell receptor beta chain was sequenced within a study of cytomegalovirus exposure and HLA in healthy donors (dated by TCRdb to the late 2010s). Broadly, across the study: According to an earlier analysis of 550 to 700 of the donors, 150 million to 200 million T cells yielded some 120 million unique TCR beta sequences and 276 Gb of sequence data. The study aimed to test whether signatures of past pathogen exposure could be identified by cataloging public T cell receptors. Every repertoire in the discovery cohort had been generated on one and the same sequencing platform. About 330 gigabases of sequencing data and around 85 million unique TCR sequences made up an early release that covered about 640 HLA-typed donors. To predict cytomegalovirus infection status, the study brought together high-throughput TCR immunosequencing, statistical association of individual TCRs with disease status, and machine learning. Along with the roughly 670-subject first cohort, a separate validation cohort of over a hundred different subjects was used. Genome-wide SNP genotypes for about 55% of the 666 donors were used in a later genetic analysis, which treated that subset as a discovery cohort. A later analysis re-examined previously published TCR beta repertoires from about 670 donors and added high-resolution HLA genotyping to investigate patterns of TCR occurrence. Typing coverage differed by locus: A, B, C, DRB1 and DQB1 were typed in roughly 620-630 donors, DQA1 in about 510, DPA1 in roughly 590, and DPB1 in 472. Roughly 5 DR-DQ haplotypes were handled as single units for association and clustering, since linkage in the cohort was strong. The study profiled the T cell repertoires of about 640 subjects by immunosequencing and related them to cytomegalovirus serostatus. To decide whether each TCR beta V gene segment behaved as functional or pseudogenic, an earlier analysis of nearly 600 of the donors relied on high-throughput TCR beta sequencing. HLA typing covered class I and class II loci at four-digit resolution. Among 300 to 450 genotyped donors of the cohort, an average of about 240,000 unique TCR beta nucleotide sequences were sequenced per donor, about a sixth of them non-productive. Of the roughly 400 genotyped donors, approximately 82% fell in the genetic ancestry cluster associated with self-reported Caucasian donors. Rather than using new phenotypic data, the later analysis identified candidate immune exposures from TCR beta sequences and from how often those sequences occurred across donors. Donor age, sex, ethnicity and CMV serostatus were collected together with the repertoire data. Overall study results and their limits: In an earlier analysis of some 500 of the donors, most TCR beta V segments were observed in productive rearrangements about 87% or about 30% of the time, broadly matching IMGT annotations. While some public TCRs were present in many individuals, most TCR sequences turned up only very rarely across donors. In vitro tests confirmed that a few of the cytomegalovirus-associated TCR beta chains recognize cytomegalovirus antigens. Most CMV-associated TCR beta chains appeared to be HLA-restricted in a later analysis, and the HLA associations seemed to be driven largely by CMV exposure. An association between a missense DCLRE1C variant and V-gene and J-gene trimming of TCR beta chains was found in a later genetic analysis and replicated in an independent cohort. The only immune exposure information available for the cohort was CMV serostatus. Correlated functional status among segregating V segments might be attributable to linkage disequilibrium, but an unknown experimental factor could not be ruled out. A later analysis found that HLA-associated TCR beta chains were more clonally expanded and had lower generation probabilities than equally common non-associated chains. A group of highly shared sequence variants was considered likely to be a technical artifact of the sequencing pipeline. The authors suggested that the approach could potentially be extended to other disease states and immunological phenotypes. According to a later analysis, TCR association rates differed among HLA loci, with DRB1 alleles showing the most associated TCRs and HLA-C alleles showing the fewest. Strong co-occurrence of HLA alleles, especially DR and DQ, made assigning TCR associations to individual alleles difficult. A later analysis reported that several top co-occurrence clusters appeared linked to parvovirus B19, influenza, CMV and Epstein-Barr virus. Compared with the roughly 670-donor mean, donors in an Asian-associated ancestry cluster had fewer N-insertions in productive TCRs, according to a later genetic analysis. In this cohort, only TCR beta chains were sequenced, and detectable features were limited by the absence of alpha or paired-chain data. A later analysis associated 16,951 TCR beta sequences with specific HLA alleles at a false discovery rate of 0.05. Over 15 rarely observed V segments, including chromosome 9 orphons, were excluded from the earlier analysis of approximately 500 of the donors because counts were too low. HLA typing was unavailable for some donors at each locus, so association tests used only the typed subset. The presence/absence analyses assumed that sequencing depth was roughly uniform across donors, and that assumption may not be true. A further reported finding was that TCR beta sequences accurately predicted the HLA-A and HLA-B alleles for most subjects in the first cohort. Cytomegalovirus status was reported to be diagnosed by the classifier with high specificity and sensitivity in both the original and validation cohorts. In the study, about 150 TCR beta chains were listed as associated with cytomegalovirus.

In the case of this clone: What antigen it recognizes has not been identified. No quality values exist for individual bases; no much larger clone is one base distant.

The cohort comprised around 690 healthy bone marrow donors. At the time of sampling, every cohort member was nominally healthy, though immune exposures that went unrecorded were likely present. The donor was CMV seronegative and was included in the group of hundreds of seronegative cohort members. A peripheral blood sample was collected from each donor, and TCR beta sequencing was performed on peripheral blood mononuclear cells. Genomic DNA was extracted from the blood cell samples with the Qiagen DNeasy Blood Extraction Kit. To prepare the library, the immunoSEQ multiplex PCR assay was applied. The multiplex PCR relied on a mix of 60 forward primers for TCR Vbeta segments and 13 reverse primers for TCR Jbeta segments. The CDR3 region of rearranged TCR beta genes was amplified from genomic DNA with a multiplex PCR assay. The Illumina HiSeq System was used to sequence the amplified TCR beta libraries as 87-base-pair reads. The published analysis was carried out like this. A later analysis counted 75 million to 100 million unique TCR beta chains across the roughly 700 repertoires, and some 11 million of these chains were shared by at least two donors. Raw reads were error-corrected and collapsed into unique sequences with a nearest-neighbor algorithm that merged closely related sequences to remove PCR and sequencing errors. CDR3 sequences were aligned to IMGT reference sequences to assign V, D and J gene segments. For a sequence to be retained, at least a six-nucleotide match to both a V gene segment and a J gene segment was required. Rearrangements were called productive when the CDR3 lacked stop codons and stayed in frame with V and J; all others were non-productive. CDR3 was defined according to IMGT convention as the region running from the second conserved V-encoded cysteine to the conserved J-encoded phenylalanine. Sequences without an unambiguous match to a single V gene segment were excluded from the earlier analysis of almost 600 of the donors. An earlier analysis of roughly 590 of the donors called V segments functional above 56.7% productive rearrangements and segregating when the between-donor standard deviation exceeded 5%. A statistical classification framework was built for diagnosing cytomegalovirus status from the catalog of TCR beta chain sequences. In a later analysis, V and J genes were assigned by comparing TCR nucleotide sequences against IMGT/GENE-DB human TR gene sequences. A later analysis assigned CDR3 sequences and most-parsimonious VDJ recombination scenarios with the TCRdist pipeline. A later analysis defined each TCR beta chain by its CDR3 amino acid sequence plus V-gene family, and excluded reads lacking a unique V-gene family. As a way to deal with suspected cross-contamination and a sequencing artifact, a later analysis dropped approximately 570 nucleotide sequences that were highly shared and had low generation probability. A later analysis calculated a clonal expansion index for each public chain from normalized within-repertoire ranks of inferred template counts. Generation probabilities in a later analysis came from a VDJ recombination model fitted to out-of-frame rearrangements, and those results were checked against IGoR. A later analysis scored TCR-TCR, TCR-HLA and TCR-CMV co-occurrence with hypergeometric tests, applying a repertoire-size bias correction to TCR pairs. To estimate false discovery rates, a later analysis permuted the HLA or CMV assignments 20 times. A later analysis grouped co-occurring TCRs with DBSCAN, adding TCRdist sequence similarity when clustering within HLA-allele-positive subsets. Co-occurrence clustering excluded repertoires with fewer than 30,000 or more than 120,000 public chains, plus five with anomalous nucleotide sharing. TCRdb holds this immuneACCESS table with in-frame rearrangements only. Some clones are missing; in checked studies, unresolved V genes explain under half, and the rest has no known cause. V and J calls and clone size come straight from that table; D and trimming were deduced from the DNA. In all, the sample holds about 60,000 clones, and more than 65% of those were seen once. Clones ranked in the top ten supply under 3% of the sample.

The source material was PBMCs. The receptor comes from a woman aged 25-40 years in good health and CMV-seronegative.

The DNA reads as follows: TGTGCCAGCAGCTTCTTTGCAGGGGAGGCTTTCTTT. Its translation reads: CASSFFAGEAFF. The chain couples TRBV7-2 to TRBJ1-1; TRBD1 is possibly the D segment (6 matching bases). The CDR3 covers 12 residues, taking in both the cysteine and the phenylalanine. Of all the DNA, just the CDR3 is kept, 36 bases in frame from base 1. CDR1 and CDR2 are drawn from the germline V gene: SGHTA, FQGNSA. V loses 3 bases of germline sequence and J loses 11 bases, and the interval between the two ends is 13 bases.